These 22 T cell receptor beta chains originate from one sample sequenced in a study of T cells in Graves' hyperthyroidism and ophthalmopathy. TCR beta CDR3 regions were amplified from RNA transcripts. A first-round RT-PCR of the TCR CDR3 used the HTBI primer set. TCRdb itself ran the multiplex PCR reads through MiXCR, one entry per CDR3 protein. The repertoire has more than 500,000 distinct CDR3 sequences, about 16% of them found once; the top ten carry less than 30%. Sequencing input: blood. The origin of the receptors is a young woman with Graves' ophthalmopathy.

The chain uses TRBV28 and TRBJ2-6, with D hard to call. CDR1 and CDR2 from the germline V gene are MDHEN and SYDVKM. V was cut by 7 bases and J by 3 bases, with 1 base left in between. This CDR3 region has 11 residues. Written as DNA, the CDR3 is TGTGCCAGCAATGGGGCCAACGTCCTGACTTTC. This translates into CASNGANVLTF.

This clonotype was found a few times. The rearrangement joins TRBV20-1 to TRBJ2-1; 8 bases map to TRBD2. The CDR3 runs to 12 residues. The germline gives CDR1 DFQATT, CDR2 SNEGSKA (reference sequence). V was pared by 6 bases and J by 9 bases, with 7 bases of the junction left unmatched. In DNA form, the CDR3 reads TGCAGTGCAAGCGGGAGCGAAAGTGAGCAGTTCTTC. Translated, it gives CSASGSESEQFF.

Ten or more counts support this clonotype. V usage is TRBV10-3 and J usage is TRBJ1-2; the D is unclear. Germline values: CDR1 ENHRY, CDR2 SYGVKD. Trimming pared 0 bases from V and 7 bases from J, leaving 9 bases between. The CDR3 sequence is 13 residues long. The CDR3 is CAISESNGSGYTF. The DNA for the CDR3 is TGTGCCATCAGTGAGTCGAACGGGAGTGGCTACACCTTC.

This clonotype was recorded many times. The chain combines TRBV7-9 with TRBJ2-5; D unclear. The CDR3 consists of 13 residues. Germline values: CDR1 SEHNR, CDR2 FQNEAQ (reference sequence). V shed 2 bases and J shed 5 bases, with 9 bases lying between them. The CDR3 spells CASSLSAGETQYF. CDR3 DNA sequence: TGTGCCAGCAGCTTATCTGCAGGCGAGACCCAGTACTTC. Based on the CDR3 plus reference TRBV7-9 and TRBJ2-5, the full variable domain is DTGVSQNPRHKITKRGQNVTFRCDPISEHNRLYWYRQTLGQGPEFLTYFQNEAQLEKSRLLSDRFSAERPKGSFSTLEIQRTEQGDSAMYLCASSLSAGETQYFGPGTRLLVL.

Many counts were recorded for this clonotype. The chain links TRBV12-3 or TRBV12-4 to TRBJ1-1; D not certain. The CDR3 is 13 residues long. Trimming removed 6 bases from V and 3 bases from J, with 11 bases in between. The CDR3 loop reads CASSIGRDTEAFF. The CDR3 coding sequence is TGTGCCAGCAGCATCGGTAGGGACACTGAAGCTTTCTTT.

This clonotype showed up just a few times. The rearrangement links TRBV29-1 to TRBJ2-5; D perhaps matches TRBD1 (6 bases). V lost 5 bases to trimming and J lost 4 bases, with 17 bases between them. The germline gives CDR1 SQVTM, CDR2 ANQGSEA. The CDR3 has 14 residues. The CDR3 bases are TGCAGCGTTTACGAGGGCAGGGGATTAGAGACCCAGTACTTC. Its protein is CSVYEGRGLETQYF.

In this sample, this clonotype turned up a few times. This rearrangement joins TRBV7-9 to TRBJ2-7; D possibly corresponds to TRBD2 (6 bases). Per germline, CDR1 SEHNR and CDR2 FQNEAQ (reference sequence). Trimming took off 1 base at V and 6 bases at J, with 10 bases between the two ends. This CDR3 has 13 amino acids. Here the CDR3 reads CASSLGTTPEQYF. The CDR3 DNA follows: TGTGCCAGCAGCTTAGGGACTACGCCCGAGCAGTACTTC.

This clonotype occurred many times. The chain employs TRBV5-1 and TRBJ2-1; TRBD1 is a possible D gene (6 bases). With 0 bases removed from V and 5 bases from J, the gap between germline ends came to 9 bases. Germline CDR1 is SGHRS and CDR2 is YFSETQ. The CDR3 is 14 amino acids. This CDR3 is CASSLGDTNNEQFF. The CDR3 DNA sequence: TGCGCCAGCAGCTTGGGGGACACTAACAATGAGCAGTTCTTC.

This clonotype has at least ten counts. This chain joins TRBV20-1 and TRBJ2-3, with TRBD2 as a possible D gene (6 bases). Deletions cut 7 bases from V and 1 base from J, with 12 bases between. This CDR3 has 13 residues. Looked up from germline, CDR1 is DFQATT and CDR2 is SNEGSKA (reference sequence). The CDR3 bases are TGCAGTGGTACGGGACTCCGCACAGATACGCAGTATTTT. Translation gives CSGTGLRTDTQYF.

The chain uses TRBV29-1 and TRBJ2-7, with 11 bases fitting TRBD1. The germline V gene has CDR1 SQVTM and CDR2 ANQGSEA. The J segment lost 6 bases and the V segment lost 6 bases, leaving 4 bases of the junction unmatched. This CDR3 is built from 12 residues. The CDR3: CSVRTGGVEQYF. CDR3 DNA: TGCAGCGTCCGGACAGGGGGCGTCGAGCAGTACTTC.

This clonotype was picked up one time. This chain uses TRBV11-2 with TRBJ2-7; 9 bases agree with TRBD1. This CDR3 contains 14 residues. V gave up 6 bases and J gave up 4 bases; unmatched junction bases: 7. CDR1 is SGHAT and CDR2 is FQNNGV in the germline V gene. CDR3 residues: CASRSTGGTYEQYF. CDR3 in DNA: TGTGCCAGCAGATCTACAGGGGGCACGTACGAGCAGTACTTC.

This clonotype has just a few counts. The junction differs from germline at one of its ends, possibly a read error. This chain links TRBV30 with TRBJ2-2, with D perhaps TRBD2 (5 bases). Germline loops: CDR1 GTSNPN, CDR2 SVGIG (reference sequence). This CDR3 contains 15 residues. CDR3 amino acids: CAWSVPSMGTGELVF. The CDR3 coding sequence is TGTGCCTGGAGTGTACCCAGCATGGGCACCGGGGAGCTGGTTTTT.

In its sample, this clonotype was seen many times. This chain uses TRBV2 with TRBJ2-1; a possible D gene is TRBD2 (6 bases). Germline-derived CDR1 and CDR2 are SNHLY and FYNNEI. V lost 4 bases, J lost 5 bases, and 12 bases lay in between. The CDR3 extends over 14 amino acids. The CDR3 sequence: CASSGDSGNNEQFF. For the CDR3, the DNA is TGTGCCAGCAGTGGTGATAGCGGTAACAATGAGCAGTTCTTC.

This clonotype was found many times. The CDR3 is CASSLTSYEQFF. CDR3 nucleotides: TGTGCCAGCAGCTTGACCTCCTATGAGCAGTTCTTC. V gene TRBV11-2 combines with J gene TRBJ2-1; the D is unclear. The CDR3 is made up of 12 amino acids. V was clipped by 3 bases and J by 8 bases, with 8 bases between them. From germline, CDR1 is SGHAT and CDR2 FQNNGV.

This clonotype was seen more than once but under ten times. This chain uses TRBV7-3 with TRBJ2-1; a weak D match, TRBD2 (7 bases). Germline V gene lookup returns CDR1 SGHTA and CDR2 FQGTGA. The V end lost 5 bases, the J end lost 7 bases, and 21 bases lay between the germline ends. CDR3 size: 16 residues. The CDR3 here is CASSRPGGEGGNEQFF. As DNA, the CDR3 is TGTGCCAGCAGCCGCCCTGGGGGCGAGGGGGGGAATGAGCAGTTCTTC.

The chain couples TRBV9 to TRBJ2-1, with D hard to call. Germline CDR1 and CDR2: SGDLS and YYNGEE. The CDR3 sequence is 13 residues long. The V and J ends lost 4 bases and 7 bases respectively, with 12 bases between them. CDR3 in DNA: TGTGCCAGCAGCCTCGGAGATGGGAATGAGCAGTTCTTC. Residues: CASSLGDGNEQFF.

Only a few counts were recorded for this clonotype. The V gene is TRBV7-2, the J gene TRBJ2-6; no clear D. Deletions cut 4 bases from V and 2 bases from J, with 3 bases between. Germline-derived CDR1 and CDR2 are SGHTA and FQGNSA. The CDR3 has 13 amino acids. The CDR3 sequence is CASSSAGANVLTF. For the CDR3, the DNA is TGTGCCAGCAGCTCGGCTGGGGCCAACGTCCTGACTTTC.

This clonotype occurred a few times. This chain links TRBV15 with TRBJ2-1; 7 nucleotides line up with TRBD1. In germline, CDR1 is LNHNV, CDR2 YYDKDF (reference sequence). There are 15 residues in the CDR3. V trimming: 0 bases; J trimming: 5 bases; junction bases outside the gene matches: 4. The chain's CDR3 is CATSREAGGHNEQFF. Here the CDR3 DNA reads TGTGCCACCAGCAGAGAGGCAGGGGGTCACAATGAGCAGTTCTTC.

There are many counts of this clonotype. V usage is TRBV6-2 or TRBV6-3 and J usage is TRBJ1-2; D unclear. The V gene's germline CDR1 is MNHEY and CDR2 SVGEGT. The V and J ends lost 3 bases and 2 bases respectively, with 7 bases between them. The CDR3 has 13 residues. Written as DNA, the CDR3 is TGTGCCAGCAGTTATGCTGCGAACTATGGCTACACCTTC. This translates into CASSYAANYGYTF.

In this sample, this clonotype turned up a few times. The chain combines TRBV4-2 with TRBJ2-7; TRBD2 is a possible D gene (5 bases). Trimming cost V 6 bases and J 2 bases, with 11 bases left between them. Per germline, CDR1 LGHNA and CDR2 YNFKEQ. CDR3 length: 13 residues. CDR3 in amino acids: CASRLEGTYEQYF. CDR3 nucleotide sequence: TGTGCCAGCAGGCTCGAGGGAACCTACGAGCAGTACTTC.

This clonotype was seen many times. The chain links TRBV4-1 to TRBJ2-7; 8 bases match TRBD2. Trimming took 4 bases from V and 3 from J; bases not matched to a gene: 5. The CDR3 has 14 residues. Germline CDR1 reads MGHRA; CDR2 reads YSYEKL. CDR3: CASSRGLGIYEQYF. As DNA, the CDR3 is TGCGCCAGCAGCCGGGGACTAGGAATCTACGAGCAGTACTTC.

The chain carries TRBV15 and TRBJ2-1; 8 bases align to TRBD2. The CDR3 length is 15 residues. J gave up 8 bases and V 0 bases, and 6 bases lay outside the gene matches. CDR1 is LNHNV and CDR2 is YYDKDF in the germline V gene (reference sequence). This CDR3 is CATSREREGLDEQFF. The CDR3 region has the DNA TGTGCCACCAGCAGAGAACGGGAGGGCCTAGATGAGCAGTTCTTC.